This TCR beta chain is drawn from a study of immune evolution from preneoplasia to lung adenocarcinoma. After pathologic assessment, macro-dissection selected premalignant or tumor cells for extraction. CDR1 is MRHNA and CDR2 is SNTAGT in the germline V gene. This CDR3 has 13 residues. V dropped 3 bases and J dropped 6; count of bases not matched to a gene: 4. Here immunoSEQ multiplex PCR was the method, and the copy in TCRdb shows in-frame clones only, minus some. The sample gives 13,000 to 15,000 clones, 81% of which show up once; about 3% is in the top ten. The chain employs TRBV6-4 and TRBJ2-7, with 8 bases lining up with TRBD1. The TCR originated in a person in their sixties or seventies with lung adenocarcinoma. The sequenced sample consisted of FFPE minimally invasive lung adenocarcinoma tissue. The CDR3 DNA reads TGTGCCAGCAGTGAGAACGACAGGGGCGAGCAGTACTTC. This encodes CASSENDRGEQYF.